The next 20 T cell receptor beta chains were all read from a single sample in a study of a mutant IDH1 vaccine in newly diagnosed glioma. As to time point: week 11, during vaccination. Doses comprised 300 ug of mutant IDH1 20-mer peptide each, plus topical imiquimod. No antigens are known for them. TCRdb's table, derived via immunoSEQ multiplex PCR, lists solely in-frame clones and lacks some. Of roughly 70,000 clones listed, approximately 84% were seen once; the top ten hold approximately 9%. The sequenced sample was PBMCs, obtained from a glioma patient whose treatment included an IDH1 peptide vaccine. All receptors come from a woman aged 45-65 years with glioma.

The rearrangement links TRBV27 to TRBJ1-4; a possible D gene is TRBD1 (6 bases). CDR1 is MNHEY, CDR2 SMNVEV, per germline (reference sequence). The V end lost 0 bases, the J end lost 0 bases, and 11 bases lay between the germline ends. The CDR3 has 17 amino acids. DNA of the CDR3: TGTGCCAGCAGTTTATCCCTTTGGACAGCAACTAATGAAAAACTGTTTTTT. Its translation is CASSLSLWTATNEKLFF.

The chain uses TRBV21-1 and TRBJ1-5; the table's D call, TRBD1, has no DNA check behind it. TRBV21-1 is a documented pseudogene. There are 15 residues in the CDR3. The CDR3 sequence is CASSKDDRGNQPQHF. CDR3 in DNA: TGTGCCAGCAGCAAAGATGACAGGGGAAATCAGCCCCAGCATTTT.

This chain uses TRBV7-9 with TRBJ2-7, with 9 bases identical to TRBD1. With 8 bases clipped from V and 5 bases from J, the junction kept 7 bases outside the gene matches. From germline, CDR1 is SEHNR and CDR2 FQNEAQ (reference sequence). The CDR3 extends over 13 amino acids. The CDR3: CASCTDRGDEQYF. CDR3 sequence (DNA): TGTGCCAGCTGTACGGACAGGGGTGACGAGCAGTACTTC.

In DNA, the CDR3 is TGTGCCAGTAGTAGAGGGTTGGGAACCTACAATGAGCAGTTCTTC. It codes for CASSRGLGTYNEQFF. The rearrangement joins TRBV19 to TRBJ2-1; a weak D match, TRBD2 (5 bases). V lost 4 bases to trimming and J lost 2 bases, with 12 bases between them. Germline values: CDR1 LNHDA, CDR2 SQIVND (reference sequence). The length of the CDR3 is 15 residues.

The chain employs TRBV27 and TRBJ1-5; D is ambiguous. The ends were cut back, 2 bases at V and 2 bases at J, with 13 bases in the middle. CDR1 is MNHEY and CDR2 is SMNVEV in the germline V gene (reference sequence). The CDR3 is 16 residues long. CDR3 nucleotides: TGTGCCAGCAGTTTACGTCGGGAGATGGGCAATCAGCCCCAGCATTTT. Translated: CASSLRREMGNQPQHF.

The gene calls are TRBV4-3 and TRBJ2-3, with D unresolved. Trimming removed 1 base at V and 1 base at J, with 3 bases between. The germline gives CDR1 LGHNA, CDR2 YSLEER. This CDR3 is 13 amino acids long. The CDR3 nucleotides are TGCGCCAGCAGCCAAGTAGGCACAGATACGCAGTATTTT. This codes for CASSQVGTDTQYF.

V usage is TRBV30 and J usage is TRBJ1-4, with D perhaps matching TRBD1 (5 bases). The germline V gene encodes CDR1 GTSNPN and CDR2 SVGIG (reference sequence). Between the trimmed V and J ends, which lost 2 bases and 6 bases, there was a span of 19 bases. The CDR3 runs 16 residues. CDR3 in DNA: TGTGCCTGGAGTTCCACTATGTGGGGGTCATATGAAAAACTGTTTTTT. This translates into CAWSSTMWGSYEKLFF. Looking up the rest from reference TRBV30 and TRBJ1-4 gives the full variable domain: SQTIHQWPATLVQPVGSPLSLECTVEGTSNPNLYWYRQAAGRGLQLLFYSVGIGQISSEVPQNLSASRPQDRQFILSSKKLLLSDSGFYLCAWSSTMWGSYEKLFFGSGTQLSVL.

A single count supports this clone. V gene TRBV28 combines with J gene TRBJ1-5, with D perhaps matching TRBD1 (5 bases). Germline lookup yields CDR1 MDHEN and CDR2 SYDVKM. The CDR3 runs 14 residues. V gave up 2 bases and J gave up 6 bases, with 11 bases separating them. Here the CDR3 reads CASSLAGAAQPQHF. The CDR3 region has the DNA TGTGCCAGCAGTTTAGCCGGGGCGGCTCAGCCCCAGCATTTT.

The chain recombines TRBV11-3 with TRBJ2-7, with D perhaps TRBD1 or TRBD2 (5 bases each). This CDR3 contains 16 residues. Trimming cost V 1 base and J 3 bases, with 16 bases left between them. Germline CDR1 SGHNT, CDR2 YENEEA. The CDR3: CASSLVRVMGDYEQYF. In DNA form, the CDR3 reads TGTGCCAGCAGCTTAGTAAGGGTGATGGGGGACTACGAGCAGTACTTC.

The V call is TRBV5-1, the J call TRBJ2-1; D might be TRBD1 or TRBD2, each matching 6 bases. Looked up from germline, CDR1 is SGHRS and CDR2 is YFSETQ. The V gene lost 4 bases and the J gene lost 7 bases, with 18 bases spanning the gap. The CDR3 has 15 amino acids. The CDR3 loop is CASSLGGQKGNEQFF. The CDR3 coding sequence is TGCGCCAGCAGCCTAGGGGGGCAGAAGGGTAATGAGCAGTTCTTC.

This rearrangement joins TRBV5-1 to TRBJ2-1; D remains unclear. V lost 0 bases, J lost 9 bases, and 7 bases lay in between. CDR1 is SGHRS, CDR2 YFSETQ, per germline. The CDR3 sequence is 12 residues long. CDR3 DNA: TGCGCCAGCAGCTTGGTTCAGAGTGAGCAGTTCTTC. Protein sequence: CASSLVQSEQFF.

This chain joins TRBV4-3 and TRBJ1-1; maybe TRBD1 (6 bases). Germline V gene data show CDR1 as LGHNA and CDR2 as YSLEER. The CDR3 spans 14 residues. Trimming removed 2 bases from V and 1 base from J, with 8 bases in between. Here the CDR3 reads CASSQYRENTEAFF. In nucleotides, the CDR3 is TGCGCCAGCAGCCAATACAGGGAGAACACTGAAGCTTTCTTT.

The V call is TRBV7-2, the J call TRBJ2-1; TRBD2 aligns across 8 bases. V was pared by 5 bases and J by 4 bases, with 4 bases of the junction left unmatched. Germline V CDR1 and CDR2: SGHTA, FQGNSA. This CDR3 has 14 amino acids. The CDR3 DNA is TGTGCCAGCAGCCCCGGACTAGCTTACAATGAGCAGTTCTTC. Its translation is CASSPGLAYNEQFF.

The CDR3 DNA is TGTGCCTGGAGCGGACTGCAGACCGGGGAGCTGTTTTTT. It yields the protein CAWSGLQTGELFF. The chain links TRBV30 to TRBJ2-2, with D tentatively TRBD2 (5 bases). The V and J ends lost 3 bases and 5 bases respectively, with 10 bases between them. There are 13 residues in the CDR3. From germline, CDR1 is GTSNPN and CDR2 SVGIG (reference sequence).

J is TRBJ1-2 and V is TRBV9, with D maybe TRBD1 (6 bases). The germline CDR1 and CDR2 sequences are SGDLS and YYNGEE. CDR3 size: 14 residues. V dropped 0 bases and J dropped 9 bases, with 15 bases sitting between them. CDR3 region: CASSVGIVGASYTF. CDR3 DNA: TGTGCCAGCAGCGTAGGTATCGTGGGGGCCAGCTACACCTTC. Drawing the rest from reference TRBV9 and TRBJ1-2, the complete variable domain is DSGVTQTPKHLITATGQRVTLRCSPRSGDLSVYWYQQSLDQGLQFLIQYYNGEERAKGNILERFSAQQFPDLHSELNLSSLELGDSALYFCASSVGIVGASYTFGSGTRLTVV.

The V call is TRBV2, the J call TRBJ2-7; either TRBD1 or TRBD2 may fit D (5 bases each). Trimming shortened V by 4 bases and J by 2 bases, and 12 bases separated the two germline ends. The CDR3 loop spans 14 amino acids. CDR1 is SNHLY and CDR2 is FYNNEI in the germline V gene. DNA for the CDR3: TGTGCCAGCAGTGCCGGGACGGAAACCTACGAGCAGTACTTC. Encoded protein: CASSAGTETYEQYF.

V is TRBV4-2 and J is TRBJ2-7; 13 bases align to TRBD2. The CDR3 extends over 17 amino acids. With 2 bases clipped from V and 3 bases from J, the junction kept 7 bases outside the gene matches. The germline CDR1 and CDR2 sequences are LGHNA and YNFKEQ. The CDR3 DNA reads TGTGCCAGCAGCCAATTACTAGCGGGGGGGGAGTTCTACGAGCAGTACTTC. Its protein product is CASSQLLAGGEFYEQYF.

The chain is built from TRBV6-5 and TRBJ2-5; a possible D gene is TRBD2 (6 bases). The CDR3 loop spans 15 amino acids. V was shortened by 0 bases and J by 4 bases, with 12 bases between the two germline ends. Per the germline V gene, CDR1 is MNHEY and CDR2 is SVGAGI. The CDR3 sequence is CASSYSDLGGETQYF. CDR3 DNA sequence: TGTGCCAGCAGTTACTCAGATCTGGGAGGAGAGACCCAGTACTTC.

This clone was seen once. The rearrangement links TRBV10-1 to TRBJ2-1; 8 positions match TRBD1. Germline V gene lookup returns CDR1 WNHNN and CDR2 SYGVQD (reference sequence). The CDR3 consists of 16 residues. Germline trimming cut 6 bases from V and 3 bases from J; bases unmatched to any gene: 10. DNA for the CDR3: TGCGCCAGCAGCCCTTCCGGGACAGGTGACTACAATGAGCAGTTCTTC. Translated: CASSPSGTGDYNEQFF.

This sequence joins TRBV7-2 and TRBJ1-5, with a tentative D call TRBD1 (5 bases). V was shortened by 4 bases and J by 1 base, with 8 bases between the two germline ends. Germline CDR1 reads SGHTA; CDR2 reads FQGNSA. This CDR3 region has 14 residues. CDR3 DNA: TGTGCCAGCAGCTACCGGGACAGCAATCAGCCCCAGCATTTT. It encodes CASSYRDSNQPQHF.